The present T cell receptor beta chain was sequenced within a study of T cell responses to AZD1222 COVID-19 vaccine. Study-wide points: Clonal diversity was possibly underestimated; the donors were predominantly white British and more often female. Targeting of unmutated variant regions was reportedly seen in nearly half of spike-specific TCRs. Baseline testing showed seropositivity in only six or seven AZD1222 recipients. No day 14 peak samples; only post-peak repertoires were characterized.

The protocol was immunoSEQ multiplex PCR, while the TCRdb copy is restricted to in-frame clones and leaves out a portion. The data show roughly 130,000 clones, with 90% to 95% seen just once and approximately 3.8% held by the top ten. This clone was found once. Its antigen is still unknown. The germline V gene has CDR1 SGHVS and CDR2 FQNEAQ. The CDR3 runs 15 residues. V gave up 1 base and J gave up 0 bases, with 7 bases separating them. The input for sequencing was peripheral blood, taken 28 days after the second AZD1222 dose. The TCR originated in an adult who received the AZD1222 COVID-19 vaccine. The rearrangement joins TRBV7-8 to TRBJ1-3, with D possibly being TRBD1 (6 bases). Here the CDR3 reads CASSLDRASGNTIYF. The DNA for the CDR3 is TGTGCCAGCAGCTTAGACAGGGCCTCTGGAAACACCATATATTTT.